The T cell receptor (beta chain) described here comes from a study of OX40 agonist ivuxolimab in advanced cancers. The ends were cut back, 2 bases at V and 8 bases at J, with 4 bases in the middle. The germline V gene has CDR1 PRHDT and CDR2 FYEKMQ (reference sequence). The CDR3 is 12 residues long. Clones were read by immunoSEQ multiplex PCR, and TCRdb kept only the in-frame ones, dropping some. This table has about 81,000 clones, 88% appearing once. The material was CD4+ or CD8+ T cells sorted from blood, obtained in a trial of the OX40 agonist ivuxolimab. The V and J genes are TRBV13 and TRBJ1-6; no clear D gene. This clonotype was sampled from an adult with an advanced solid tumor such as melanoma, head and neck, liver or kidney cancer. CDR3 sequence reads: CASSLSYSPLHF. Here the CDR3 DNA reads TGTGCCAGCAGCTTATCGTATTCACCCCTCCACTTT.